A single T cell receptor beta chain is shown here with its context. The sample comes from a study of blood T cell repertoires in COVID-19. Whole-study context: COVID-19 samples, acute and convalescent, were from the United States, Italy and Spain. PBMCs, B-cell-depleted T cells, or T cells provided the cDNA or gDNA that made up the material.

As handled by the study authors: Nucleated cell counts were estimated from reference gene primer amplification. Repertoires were generated with immunoSEQ multiplex PCR, while TCRdb's copy carries only in-frame clones and drops some. From that table come the V and J calls and clone size; the DNA was used to work out D and trimming. Here the sample spans about 110,000 clones, less than 75% being singletons. Germline-derived CDR1 and CDR2 are SGHTS and YDEGEE. Trimming at V came to 2 bases and at J to 4 bases, leaving 3 bases not matched to a gene. The CDR3 extends over 14 amino acids. The rearrangement links TRBV5-8 to TRBJ2-3, with 8 nucleotides matching TRBD1. The sample was peripheral blood. The receptor was isolated from a woman in her 40s with acute or convalescent COVID-19. CDR3 nucleotides: TGTGCCAGCAGCTTCCTACAGGGGGCAGATACGCAGTATTTT. This sequence encodes CASSFLQGADTQYF. Variable domain in full (rest from reference TRBV5-8 and TRBJ2-3): EAGVTQSPTHLIKTRGQQATLRCSPISGHTSVYWYQQALGLGLQFLLWYDEGEERNRGNFPPRFSGRQFPNYSSELNVNALELEDSALYLCASSFLQGADTQYFGPGTRLTVL.